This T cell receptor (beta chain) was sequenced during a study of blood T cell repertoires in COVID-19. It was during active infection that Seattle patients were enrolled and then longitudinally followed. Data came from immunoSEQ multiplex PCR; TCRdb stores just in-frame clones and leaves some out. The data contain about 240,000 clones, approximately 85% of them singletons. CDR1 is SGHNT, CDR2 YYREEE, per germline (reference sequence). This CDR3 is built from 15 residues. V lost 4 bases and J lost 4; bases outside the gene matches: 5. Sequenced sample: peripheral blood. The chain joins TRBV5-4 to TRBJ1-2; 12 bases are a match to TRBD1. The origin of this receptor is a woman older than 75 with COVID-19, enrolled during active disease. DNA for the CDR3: TGTGCCAGCAGCCACGGGACAGGGGGCGCCTATGGCTACACCTTC. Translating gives CASSHGTGGAYGYTF.